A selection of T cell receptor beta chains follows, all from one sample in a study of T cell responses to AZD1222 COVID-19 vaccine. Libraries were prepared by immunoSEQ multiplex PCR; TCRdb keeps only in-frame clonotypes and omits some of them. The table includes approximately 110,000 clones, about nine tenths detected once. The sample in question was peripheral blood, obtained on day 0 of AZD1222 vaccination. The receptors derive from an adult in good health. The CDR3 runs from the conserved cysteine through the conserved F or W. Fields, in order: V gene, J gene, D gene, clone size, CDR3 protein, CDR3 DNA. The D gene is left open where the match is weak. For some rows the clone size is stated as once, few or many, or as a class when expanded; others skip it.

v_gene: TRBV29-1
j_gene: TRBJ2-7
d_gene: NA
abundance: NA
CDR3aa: CSVESRSGEQYF
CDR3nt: TGCAGCGTTGAATCCCGTTCGGGCGAGCAGTACTTC

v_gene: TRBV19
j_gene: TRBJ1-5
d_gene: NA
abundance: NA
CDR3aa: CASSIPIGHLSNQPQHF
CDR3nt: TGTGCCAGTAGTATTCCAATTGGTCACCTGAGCAATCAGCCCCAGCATTTT

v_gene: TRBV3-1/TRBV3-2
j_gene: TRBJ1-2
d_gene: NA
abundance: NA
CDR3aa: CASSPYGYTF
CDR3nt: TGTGCCAGCAGCCCCTATGGCTACACCTTC

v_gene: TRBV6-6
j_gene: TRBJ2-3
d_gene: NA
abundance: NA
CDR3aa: CASSPGDTQYF
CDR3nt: TGTGCCAGCAGCCCCGGGGATACGCAGTATTTT

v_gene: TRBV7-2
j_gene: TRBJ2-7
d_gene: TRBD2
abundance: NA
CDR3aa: CASSLVATSVHSYEQYF
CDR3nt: TGTGCCAGCAGCTTAGTAGCGACTAGCGTTCACTCCTACGAGCAGTACTTC

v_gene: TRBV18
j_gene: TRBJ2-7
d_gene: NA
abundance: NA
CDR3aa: CASSPGDVTYEQYF
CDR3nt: TGTGCCAGCTCACCCGGGGACGTCACCTACGAGCAGTACTTC

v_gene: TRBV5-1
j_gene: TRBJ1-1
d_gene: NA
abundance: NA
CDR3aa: CASSLQTSNTEAFF
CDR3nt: TGCGCCAGCAGCTTGCAAACCTCGAACACTGAAGCTTTCTTT

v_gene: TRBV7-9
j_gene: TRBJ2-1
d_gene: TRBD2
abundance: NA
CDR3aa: CASSLTRLAGEHNEQFF
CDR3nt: TGTGCCAGCAGCTTAACAAGACTAGCGGGGGAGCACAATGAGCAGTTCTTC

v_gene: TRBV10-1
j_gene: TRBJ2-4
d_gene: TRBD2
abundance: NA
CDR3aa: CASSESTGGNIQYF
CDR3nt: TGCGCCAGCAGTGAGTCAACGGGGGGAAACATTCAGTACTTC

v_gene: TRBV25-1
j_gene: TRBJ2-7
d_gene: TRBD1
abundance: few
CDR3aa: CASTPPGQGLGEQYF
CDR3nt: TGTGCCAGCACCCCCCCGGGACAGGGGTTGGGGGAGCAGTACTTC

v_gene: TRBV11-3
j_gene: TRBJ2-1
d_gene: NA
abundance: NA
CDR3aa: CASSLEGAGLAVRSSYNEQFF
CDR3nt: TGTGCCAGCAGCTTAGAAGGTGCGGGGTTAGCGGTGAGGAGCTCCTACAATGAGCAGTTCTTC

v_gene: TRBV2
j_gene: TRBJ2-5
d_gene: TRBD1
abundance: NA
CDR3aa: CASSEGTGLQETQYF
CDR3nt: TGTGCCAGCAGTGAAGGGACAGGGCTCCAAGAGACCCAGTACTTC

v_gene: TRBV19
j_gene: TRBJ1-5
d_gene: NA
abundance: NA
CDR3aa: CASSMVAGRVDGQPQHF
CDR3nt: TGTGCCAGTAGTATGGTGGCCGGCAGGGTGGATGGTCAGCCCCAGCATTTT

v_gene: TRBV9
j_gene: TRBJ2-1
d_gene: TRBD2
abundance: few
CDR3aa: CASSVSGGTTYNEQFF
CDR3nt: TGTGCCAGCAGCGTTAGCGGGGGTACGACATACAATGAGCAGTTCTTC

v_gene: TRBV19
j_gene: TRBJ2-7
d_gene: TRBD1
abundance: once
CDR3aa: CASSTTGGGYEQYF
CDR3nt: TGTGCCAGTAGTACGACAGGGGGAGGATACGAGCAGTACTTC

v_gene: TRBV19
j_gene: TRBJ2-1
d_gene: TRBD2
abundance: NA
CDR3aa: CASSRHSKRSSGGVVYNEQFF
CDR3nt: TGTGCCAGTAGTAGGCATTCAAAGAGGTCTAGCGGGGGGGTCGTCTACAATGAGCAGTTCTTC

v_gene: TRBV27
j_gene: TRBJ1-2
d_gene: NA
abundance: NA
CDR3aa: CASSSLTSNYGYTF
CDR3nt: TGTGCCAGCAGTTCACTCACTAGTAACTATGGCTACACCTTC

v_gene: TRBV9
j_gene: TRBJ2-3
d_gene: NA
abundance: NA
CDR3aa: CASSVEQVSTDTQYF
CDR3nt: TGTGCCAGCAGCGTAGAACAGGTTAGCACAGATACGCAGTATTTT

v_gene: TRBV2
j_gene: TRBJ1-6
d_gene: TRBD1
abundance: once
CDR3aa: CASSADRVGSPLHF
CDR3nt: TGTGCCAGCAGTGCGGACAGGGTTGGGTCACCCCTCCACTTT

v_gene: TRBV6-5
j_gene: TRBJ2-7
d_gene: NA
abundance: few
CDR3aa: CASSYFTGRGEQYF
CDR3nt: TGTGCCAGCAGTTACTTTACAGGGAGGGGCGAGCAGTACTTC

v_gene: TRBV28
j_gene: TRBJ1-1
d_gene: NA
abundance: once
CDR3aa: CASSLQITEAFF
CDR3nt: TGTGCCAGCAGTTTACAGATAACTGAAGCTTTCTTT

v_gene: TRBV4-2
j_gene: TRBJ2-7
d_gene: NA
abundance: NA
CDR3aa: CASSQGGQTRRYEQYF
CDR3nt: TGTGCCAGCAGCCAAGGGGGTCAGACACGCCGCTACGAGCAGTACTTC

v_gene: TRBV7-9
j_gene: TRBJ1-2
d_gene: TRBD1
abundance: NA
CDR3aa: CASSQGGQSYGYTF
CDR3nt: TGTGCCAGCAGCCAGGGGGGACAGTCTTATGGCTACACCTTC

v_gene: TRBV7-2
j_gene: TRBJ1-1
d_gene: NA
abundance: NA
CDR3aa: CASSLEEWTANTEAFF
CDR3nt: TGTGCCAGCAGCTTAGAAGAGTGGACAGCTAACACTGAAGCTTTCTTT